The clone carrying this T cell receptor (beta chain) has more than one count but fewer than ten. This CDR3 has 13 amino acids. V was clipped by 10 bases and J by 4 bases, with 16 bases between them. Germline V CDR1 and CDR2: SGHVS, FQNEAQ. These data are taken from a study of radiotherapy plus CTLA-4 blockade in lung cancer. This table comes from immunoSEQ multiplex PCR, and its TCRdb copy is limited to in-frame clones, with some not included. Of 100,000 to 150,000 clones detected, about 83% appear once; the ten largest clones hold approximately 4.7%. This TCR was recovered from a human donor with non-small cell lung cancer who had a partial response to radiotherapy plus ipilimumab. This chain uses TRBV7-8 with TRBJ2-5; D is perhaps TRBD2 (5 bases). The source was peripheral blood, collected from a patient treated with radiotherapy plus ipilimumab. DNA of the CDR3: TGTGCCACCCAAGAGGGTTCCCGAGAGACCCAGTACTTC. Its translation is CATQEGSRETQYF.